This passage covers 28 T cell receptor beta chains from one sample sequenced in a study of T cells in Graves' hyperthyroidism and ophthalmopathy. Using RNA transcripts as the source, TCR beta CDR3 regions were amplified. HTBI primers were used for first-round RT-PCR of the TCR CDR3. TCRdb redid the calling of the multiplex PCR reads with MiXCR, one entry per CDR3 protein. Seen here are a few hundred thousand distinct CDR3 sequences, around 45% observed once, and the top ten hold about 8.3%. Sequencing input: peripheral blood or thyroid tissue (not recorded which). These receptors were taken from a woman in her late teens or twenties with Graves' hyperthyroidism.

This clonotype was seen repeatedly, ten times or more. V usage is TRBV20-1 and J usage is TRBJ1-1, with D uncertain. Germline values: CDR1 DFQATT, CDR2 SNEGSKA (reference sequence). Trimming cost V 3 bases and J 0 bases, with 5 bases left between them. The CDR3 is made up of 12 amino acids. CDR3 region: CSARHLNTEAFF. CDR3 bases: TGCAGTGCTAGGCACCTGAACACTGAAGCTTTCTTT.

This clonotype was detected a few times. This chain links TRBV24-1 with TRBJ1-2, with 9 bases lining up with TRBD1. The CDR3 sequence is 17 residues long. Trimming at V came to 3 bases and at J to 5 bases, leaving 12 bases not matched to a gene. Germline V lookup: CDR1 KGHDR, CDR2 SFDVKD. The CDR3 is CATSDPRTGVFGYGYTF. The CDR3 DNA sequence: TGTGCCACCAGTGATCCTCGGACAGGGGTCTTCGGTTATGGCTACACCTTC.

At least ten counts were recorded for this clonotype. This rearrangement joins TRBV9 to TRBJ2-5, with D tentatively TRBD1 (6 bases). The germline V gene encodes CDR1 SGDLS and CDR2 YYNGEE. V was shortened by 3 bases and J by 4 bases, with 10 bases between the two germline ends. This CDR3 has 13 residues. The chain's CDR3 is CASSDGTRETQYF. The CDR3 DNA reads TGTGCCAGCAGCGACGGGACACGAGAGACCCAGTACTTC.

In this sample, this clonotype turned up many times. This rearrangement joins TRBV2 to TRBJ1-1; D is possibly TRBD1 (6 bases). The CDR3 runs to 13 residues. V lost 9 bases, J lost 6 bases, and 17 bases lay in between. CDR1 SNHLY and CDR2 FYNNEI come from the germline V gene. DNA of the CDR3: TGTGCCAGTAGAGGGGGGATGGAGGCTGAAGCTTTCTTT. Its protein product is CASRGGMEAEAFF.

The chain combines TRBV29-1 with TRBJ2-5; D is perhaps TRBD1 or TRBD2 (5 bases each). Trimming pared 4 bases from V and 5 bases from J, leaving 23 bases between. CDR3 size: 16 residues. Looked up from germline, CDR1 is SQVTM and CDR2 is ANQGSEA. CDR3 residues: CSVGSEPWTAGETQYF. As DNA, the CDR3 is TGCAGCGTTGGGTCAGAGCCCTGGACTGCAGGGGAGACCCAGTACTTC.

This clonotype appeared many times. CDR3 bases: TGTGCCAGCAGCTTAACAGGGCGAGTCACTGAAGCTTTCTTT. Translating it yields CASSLTGRVTEAFF. The V and J genes are TRBV7-2 and TRBJ1-1; D perhaps matches TRBD1 (6 bases). The V end lost 2 bases, the J end lost 4 bases, and 11 bases lay between the germline ends. CDR1 and CDR2 (germline): SGHTA, FQGNSA. The CDR3 has 14 amino acids.

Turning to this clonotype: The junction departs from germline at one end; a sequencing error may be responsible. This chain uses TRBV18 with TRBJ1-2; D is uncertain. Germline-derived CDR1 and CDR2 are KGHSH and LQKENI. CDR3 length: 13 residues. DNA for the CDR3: TGTACCAGCTCACCAATACCGGGAGACGGCTACACCTTC. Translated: CTSSPIPGDGYTF.

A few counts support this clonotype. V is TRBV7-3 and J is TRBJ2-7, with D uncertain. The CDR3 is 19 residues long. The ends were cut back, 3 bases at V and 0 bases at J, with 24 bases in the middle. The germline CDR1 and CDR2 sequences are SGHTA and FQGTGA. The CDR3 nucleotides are TGTGCCAGCAGCTTGTTCCCCGGTGTAATCTCCCTGAGCTCCTACGAGCAGTACTTC. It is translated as CASSLFPGVISLSSYEQYF.

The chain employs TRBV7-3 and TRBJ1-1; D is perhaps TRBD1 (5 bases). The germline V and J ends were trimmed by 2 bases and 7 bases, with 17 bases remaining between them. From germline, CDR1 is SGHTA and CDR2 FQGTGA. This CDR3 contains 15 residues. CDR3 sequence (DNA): TGTGCCAGCAGCTTAGGGCCCTGGCAGGGTGGTGAAGCTTTCTTT. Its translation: CASSLGPWQGGEAFF.

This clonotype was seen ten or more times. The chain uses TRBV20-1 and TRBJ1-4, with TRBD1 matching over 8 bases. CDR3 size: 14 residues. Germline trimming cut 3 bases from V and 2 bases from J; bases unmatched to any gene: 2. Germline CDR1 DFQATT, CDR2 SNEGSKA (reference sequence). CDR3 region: CSARDRATNEKLFF. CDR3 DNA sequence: TGCAGTGCTAGGGACAGGGCCACTAATGAAAAACTGTTTTTT.

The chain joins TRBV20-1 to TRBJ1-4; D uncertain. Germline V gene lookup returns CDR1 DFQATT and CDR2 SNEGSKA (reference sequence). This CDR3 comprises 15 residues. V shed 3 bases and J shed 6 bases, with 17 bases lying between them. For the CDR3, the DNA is TGCAGTGCTAGTAGGCGGGAGGCGTATGATGAAAAACTGTTTTTT. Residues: CSASRREAYDEKLFF.

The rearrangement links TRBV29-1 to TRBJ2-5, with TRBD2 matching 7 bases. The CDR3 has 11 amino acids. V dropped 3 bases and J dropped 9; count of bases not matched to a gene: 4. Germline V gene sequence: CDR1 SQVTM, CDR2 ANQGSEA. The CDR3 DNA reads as TGCAGCGTTGACGGGGGAGGGGCCCAGTACTTC. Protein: CSVDGGGAQYF.

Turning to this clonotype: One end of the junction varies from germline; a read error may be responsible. CDR3 in DNA: TGTGCCATCAGTGAAGCCCGGACTAGCGGGGCAGATACGCAGTACTTC. Its protein product is CAISEARTSGADTQYF. The chain has TRBV6-1 and TRBJ2-5; TRBD2 agrees at 12 bases. CDR1 and CDR2 from the germline V gene are MNHNS and SASEGT. The CDR3 length is 16 residues.

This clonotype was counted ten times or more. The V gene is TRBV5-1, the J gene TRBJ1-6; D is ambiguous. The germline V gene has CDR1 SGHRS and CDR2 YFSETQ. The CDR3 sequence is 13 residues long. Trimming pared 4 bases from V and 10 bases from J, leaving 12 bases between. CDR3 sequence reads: CASSLEGGSPLHF. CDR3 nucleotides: TGCGCCAGCAGCCTTGAGGGTGGGTCACCCCTCCACTTT.

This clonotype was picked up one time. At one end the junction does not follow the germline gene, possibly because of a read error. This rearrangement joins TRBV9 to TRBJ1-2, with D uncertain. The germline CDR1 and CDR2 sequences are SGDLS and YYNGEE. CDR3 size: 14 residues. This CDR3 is CVSSVVKGHYGYTF. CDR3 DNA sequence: TGTGTCAGCAGCGTAGTTAAGGGTCACTATGGCTATACCTTC.

The CDR3 sequence: CSGWGGEFNEQFF. In nucleotides, the CDR3 is TGCAGCGGCTGGGGCGGGGAGTTCAATGAGCAGTTCTTC. The chain is built from TRBV29-1 and TRBJ2-1, with D maybe TRBD2 (6 bases). CDR1 is SQVTM, CDR2 ANQGSEA, per germline. This CDR3 comprises 13 residues. Between the trimmed V and J ends, which lost 7 bases and 6 bases, there was a span of 16 bases.

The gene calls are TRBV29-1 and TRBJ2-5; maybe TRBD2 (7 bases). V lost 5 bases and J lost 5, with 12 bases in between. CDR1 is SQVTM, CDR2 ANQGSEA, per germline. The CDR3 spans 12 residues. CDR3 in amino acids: CSVPQGGETQYF. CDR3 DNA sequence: TGCAGCGTTCCACAGGGAGGGGAGACCCAGTACTTC.

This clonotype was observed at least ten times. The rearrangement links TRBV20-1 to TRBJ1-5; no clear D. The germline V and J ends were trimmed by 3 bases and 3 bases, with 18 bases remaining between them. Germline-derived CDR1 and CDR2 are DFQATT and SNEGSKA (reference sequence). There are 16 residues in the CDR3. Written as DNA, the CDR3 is TGCAGTGCTAGGTCTCCCTATCAGGATCCCAATCAGCCCCAGCATTTT. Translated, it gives CSARSPYQDPNQPQHF.

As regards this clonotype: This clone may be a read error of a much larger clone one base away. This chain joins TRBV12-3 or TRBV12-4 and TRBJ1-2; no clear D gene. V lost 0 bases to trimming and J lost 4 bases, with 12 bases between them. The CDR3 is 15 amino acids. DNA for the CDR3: TGTGCCAGCAGTTTAGCGGGCAGAGCAGCCTATGGCTACACCTTC. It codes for CASSLAGRAAYGYTF.

CDR3 bases: TGCAGTGCTAGAGACGGGGACAAGGATGAAAAACTGTTTTTT. Its translation: CSARDGDKDEKLFF. The rearrangement links TRBV20-1 to TRBJ1-4; TRBD1 might be the D (6 bases). V lost 0 bases and J 6 bases, leaving 11 bases between the germline ends. This CDR3 is built from 14 residues. The germline V gene has CDR1 DFQATT and CDR2 SNEGSKA (reference sequence).

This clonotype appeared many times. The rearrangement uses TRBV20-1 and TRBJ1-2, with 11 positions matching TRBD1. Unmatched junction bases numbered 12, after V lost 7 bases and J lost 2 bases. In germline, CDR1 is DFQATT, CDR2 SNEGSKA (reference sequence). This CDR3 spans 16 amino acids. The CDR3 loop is CSVKSGTGGSNYGYTF. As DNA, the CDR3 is TGCAGTGTCAAGTCCGGGACAGGGGGTTCAAACTATGGCTACACCTTC.

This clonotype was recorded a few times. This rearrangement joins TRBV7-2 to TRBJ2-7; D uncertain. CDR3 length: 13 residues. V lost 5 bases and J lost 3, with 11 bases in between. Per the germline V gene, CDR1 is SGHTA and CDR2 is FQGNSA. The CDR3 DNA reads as TGTGCCAGCAGCCTGCCCGTGATCTACGAGCAGTACTTC. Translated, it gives CASSLPVIYEQYF.

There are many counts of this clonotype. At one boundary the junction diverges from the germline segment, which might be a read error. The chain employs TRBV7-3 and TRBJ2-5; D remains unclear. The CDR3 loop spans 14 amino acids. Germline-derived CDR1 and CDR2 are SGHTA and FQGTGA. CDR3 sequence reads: CASSLGPQETQRHF. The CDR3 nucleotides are TGTGCCAGCAGCTTAGGACCGCAAGAGACCCAGCGACACTTC.

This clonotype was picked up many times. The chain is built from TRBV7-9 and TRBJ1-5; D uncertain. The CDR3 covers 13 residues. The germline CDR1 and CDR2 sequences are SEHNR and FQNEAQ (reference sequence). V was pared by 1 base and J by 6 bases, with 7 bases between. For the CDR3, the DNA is TGTGCCAGCAGCTTAGATTGGAGTCAGCCCCAGCATTTT. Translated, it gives CASSLDWSQPQHF.

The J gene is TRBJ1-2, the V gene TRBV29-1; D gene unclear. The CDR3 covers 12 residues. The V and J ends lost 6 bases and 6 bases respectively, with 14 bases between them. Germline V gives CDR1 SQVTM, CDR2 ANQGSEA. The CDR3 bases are TGCAGCGTCGACACCGGGATCGATGGCTACACCTTC. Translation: CSVDTGIDGYTF.

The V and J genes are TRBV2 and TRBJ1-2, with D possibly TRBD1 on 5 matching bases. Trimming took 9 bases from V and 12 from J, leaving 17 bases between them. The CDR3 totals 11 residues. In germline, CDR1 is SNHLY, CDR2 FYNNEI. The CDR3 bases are TGTGCCAGTGAGGGGCTAGGAGGGAACACCTTC. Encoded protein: CASEGLGGNTF.

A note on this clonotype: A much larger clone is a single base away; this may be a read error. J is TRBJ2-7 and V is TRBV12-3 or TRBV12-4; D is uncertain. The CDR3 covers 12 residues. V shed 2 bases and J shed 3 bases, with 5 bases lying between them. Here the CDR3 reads CASSLYCYEQYF. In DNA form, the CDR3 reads TGTGCCAGCAGTTTATATTGCTACGAGCAGTACTTC.

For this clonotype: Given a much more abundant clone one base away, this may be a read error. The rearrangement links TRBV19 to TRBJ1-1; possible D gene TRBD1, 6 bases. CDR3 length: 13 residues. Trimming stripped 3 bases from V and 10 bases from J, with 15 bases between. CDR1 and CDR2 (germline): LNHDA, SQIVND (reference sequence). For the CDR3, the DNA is TGTGCCAGTAGTATCGTTTCGGGGGCTGGAGCTTTCTTT. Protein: CASSIVSGAGAFF. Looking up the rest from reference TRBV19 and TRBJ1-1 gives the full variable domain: DGGITQSPKYLFRKEGQNVTLSCEQNLNHDAMYWYRQDPGQGLRLIYYSQIVNDFQKGDIAEGYSVSREKKESFPLTVTSAQKNPTAFYLCASSIVSGAGAFFGQGTRLTVV.